One and the same sample provided the 8 T cell receptor beta chains below, sequenced in a study of blood T cells in healthy people across ages. Using a J-beta primer mix together with a sample-barcoded 5' primer, a second PCR was run for about 6 to 11 cycles. One entry per CDR3 protein, called by TCRdb with MiXCR from the 5' RACE reads. This table holds around 1.5 million distinct CDR3 sequences, around 55% found once. The sample comprised blood. The receptor source for this set is a man between 18 and 35 years old in good health.

This clonotype was observed a handful of times. The V call is TRBV10-2, the J call TRBJ1-1, with 7 bases identical to TRBD1. V dropped 5 bases and J dropped 7; count of bases not matched to a gene: 13. CDR3 size: 15 residues. CDR1 and CDR2 from the germline V gene are WSHSY and SAAADI. The CDR3 protein is CASSPSRQGYSEAFF. The DNA of the CDR3 is TGCGCCAGCAGTCCATCTAGACAGGGATATAGTGAAGCTTTCTTT.

In the case of this clonotype: The junction and the germline gene differ at one end; a read error may be behind it. CDR3 in DNA: TGTGTCAGCAGTTACTCGGAAACTGCCGGGAAAAAAGTTAGAGGCTACACCTTC. Its translation is CVSSYSETAGKKVRGYTF. This chain links TRBV6-5 with TRBJ1-2; D remains ambiguous. In germline, CDR1 is MNHEY, CDR2 SVGAGI. This CDR3 comprises 18 residues.

The V gene is TRBV6-5, the J gene TRBJ1-5; 8 bases agree with TRBD1. The CDR3 has 18 residues. V trimming: 0 bases; J trimming: 1 base; junction bases outside the gene matches: 8. CDR1 and CDR2 from the germline V gene are MNHEY and SVGAGI. The CDR3 loop reads CASSYSVPTGASNQPQHF. CDR3 nucleotides: TGTGCCAGCAGTTACTCGGTACCGACAGGGGCAAGCAATCAGCCCCAGCATTTT.

This clonotype was detected only once. J is TRBJ2-7 and V is TRBV7-9; D unclear. Deletions cut 5 bases from V and 6 bases from J, with 14 bases between. From germline, CDR1 is SEHNR and CDR2 FQNEAQ (reference sequence). The CDR3 has 13 amino acids. The CDR3 reads CASSPGPLGEQYF. CDR3 DNA: TGTGCCAGCAGCCCAGGACCTCTCGGCGAGCAGTACTTC.

V and J are TRBV29-1 and TRBJ2-1; no clear D. The CDR3 loop spans 13 amino acids. Trimming took off 6 bases at V and 7 bases at J, with 16 bases between the two ends. The germline gives CDR1 SQVTM, CDR2 ANQGSEA. The CDR3 DNA reads TGCAGCGTCAAACCTATGTGGGGTAATGAGCAGTTCTTC. Its protein is CSVKPMWGNEQFF.

The genes are TRBV6-6 and TRBJ2-3; 8 nucleotides line up with TRBD1. The germline V gene encodes CDR1 MNHNY and CDR2 SVGAGI (reference sequence). This CDR3 comprises 16 residues. J lost 2 bases, V lost 5 bases, and 9 bases had no gene match. CDR3 coding DNA: TGTGCCAGCAGTATACCAGGGGGCGATTACACAGATACGCAGTATTTT. It is translated as CASSIPGGDYTDTQYF.

The chain links TRBV29-1 to TRBJ1-1, with D unresolved. Germline V gene data show CDR1 as SQVTM and CDR2 as ANQGSEA. The CDR3 extends over 12 amino acids. V shed 7 bases and J shed 6 bases, with 15 bases lying between them. As DNA, the CDR3 is TGCAGCGCTAGGGAGGCGGCCTCTGAAGCTTTCTTT. It is translated as CSAREAASEAFF. The complete variable domain, with remaining parts taken from reference TRBV29-1 and TRBJ1-1, reads SAVISQKPSRDICQRGTSLTIQCQVDSQVTMMFWYRQQPGQSLTLIATANQGSEATYESGFVIDKFPISRPNLTFSTLTVSNMSPEDSSIYLCSAREAASEAFFGQGTRLTVV.

V is TRBV23-1 and J is TRBJ2-4, with 7 bases lining up with TRBD2. TRBV23-1 is noted as an ORF with a role that remains uncertain. The V segment lost 8 bases and the J segment 4 bases; nucleotides outside the gene matches: 11. The CDR3 has 15 residues. The CDR3 bases are TGCGCCAGCCCCCCGGGGGGTGTCGGTAAAAACATTCAGTACTTC. Residues: CASPPGGVGKNIQYF.